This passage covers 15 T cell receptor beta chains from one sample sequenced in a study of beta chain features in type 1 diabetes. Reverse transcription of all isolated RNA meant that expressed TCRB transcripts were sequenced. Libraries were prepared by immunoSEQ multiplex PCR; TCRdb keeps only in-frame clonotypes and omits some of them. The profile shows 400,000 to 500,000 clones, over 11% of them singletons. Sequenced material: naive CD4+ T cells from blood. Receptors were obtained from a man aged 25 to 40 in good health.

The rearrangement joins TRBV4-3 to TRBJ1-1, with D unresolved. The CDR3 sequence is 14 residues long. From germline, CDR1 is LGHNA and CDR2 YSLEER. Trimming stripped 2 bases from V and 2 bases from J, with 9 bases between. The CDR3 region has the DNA TGCGCCAGCAGCCAAAGTTTAGTCAACACTGAAGCTTTCTTT. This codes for CASSQSLVNTEAFF.

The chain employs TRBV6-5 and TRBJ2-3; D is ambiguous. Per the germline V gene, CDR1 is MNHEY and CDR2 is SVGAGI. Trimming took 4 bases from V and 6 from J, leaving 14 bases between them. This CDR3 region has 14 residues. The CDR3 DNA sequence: TGTGCCAGCAGTTTAGGTATACGGCTTGATACGCAGTATTTT. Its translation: CASSLGIRLDTQYF.

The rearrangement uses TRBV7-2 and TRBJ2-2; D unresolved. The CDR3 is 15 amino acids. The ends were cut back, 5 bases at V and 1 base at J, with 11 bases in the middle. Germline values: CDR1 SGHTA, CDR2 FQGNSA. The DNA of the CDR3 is TGTGCCAGCAGCCCTACCCAGATGAACACCGGGGAGCTGTTTTTT. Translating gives CASSPTQMNTGELFF. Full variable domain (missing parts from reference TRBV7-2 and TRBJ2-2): GAGVSQSPSNKVTEKGKDVELRCDPISGHTALYWYRQSLGQGLEFLIYFQGNSAPDKSGLPSDRFSAERTGGSVSTLTIQRTQQEDSAVYLCASSPTQMNTGELFFGEGSRLTVL.

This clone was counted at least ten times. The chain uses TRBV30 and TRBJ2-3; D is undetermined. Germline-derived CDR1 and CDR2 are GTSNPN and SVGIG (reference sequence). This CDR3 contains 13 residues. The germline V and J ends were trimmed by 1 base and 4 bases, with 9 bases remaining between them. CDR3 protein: CAWSALPADTQYF. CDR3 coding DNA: TGTGCCTGGAGTGCCCTCCCTGCAGATACGCAGTATTTT.

The CDR3 loop is CASSPYGETGELFF. The CDR3 nucleotides read TGTGCCAGCTCACCATACGGGGAGACCGGGGAGCTGTTTTTT. The genes are TRBV18 and TRBJ2-2, with D maybe TRBD2 (5 bases). The V gene lost 2 bases and the J gene lost 5 bases, with 9 bases spanning the gap. The CDR3 spans 14 residues. Germline V gene lookup returns CDR1 KGHSH and CDR2 LQKENI.

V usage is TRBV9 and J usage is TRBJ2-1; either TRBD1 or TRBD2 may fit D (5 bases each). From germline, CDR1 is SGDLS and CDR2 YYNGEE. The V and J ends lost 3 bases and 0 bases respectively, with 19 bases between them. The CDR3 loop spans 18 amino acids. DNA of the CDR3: TGTGCCAGCAGCGGACGGGGATGGGGGAGAAGCTCCTACAATGAGCAGTTCTTC. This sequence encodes CASSGRGWGRSSYNEQFF.

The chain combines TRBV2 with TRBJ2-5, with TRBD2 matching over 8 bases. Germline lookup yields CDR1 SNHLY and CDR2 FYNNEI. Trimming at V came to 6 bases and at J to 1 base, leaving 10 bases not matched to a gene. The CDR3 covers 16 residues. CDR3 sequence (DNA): TGTGCCAGCAGGCCCGAGGGCGGGGGGATCCAAGAGACCCAGTACTTC. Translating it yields CASRPEGGGIQETQYF.

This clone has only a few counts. This CDR3 reads CASSIGGVREQYV. The CDR3 DNA follows: TGTGCCAGCTCAATAGGGGGAGTAAGGGAGCAGTACGTC. The chain has TRBV18 and TRBJ2-7; perhaps TRBD1 as D (6 bases). Germline lookup yields CDR1 KGHSH and CDR2 LQKENI. The CDR3 runs to 13 residues. Between the trimmed V and J ends, which lost 5 bases and 7 bases, there was a span of 15 bases.

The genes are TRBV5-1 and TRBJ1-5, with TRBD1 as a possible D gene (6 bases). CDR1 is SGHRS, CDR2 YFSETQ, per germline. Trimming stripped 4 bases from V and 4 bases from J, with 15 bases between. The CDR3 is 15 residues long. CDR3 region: CASSAGGGRNQPQHF. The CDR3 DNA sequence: TGCGCCAGCAGCGCGGGCGGGGGCCGGAATCAGCCCCAGCATTTT.

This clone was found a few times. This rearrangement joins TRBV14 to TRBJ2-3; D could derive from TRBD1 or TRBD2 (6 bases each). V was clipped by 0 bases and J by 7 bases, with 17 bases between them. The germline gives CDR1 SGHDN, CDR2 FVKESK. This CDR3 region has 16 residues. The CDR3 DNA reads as TGTGCCAGCAGCCAAGATGTGGGACTGACAGGCCATACGCAGTATTTT. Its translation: CASSQDVGLTGHTQYF.

The CDR3, as DNA: TGTGCCAGCAGTTACGTGGGGGCGAAGGGGTACGAGCAGTACTTC. It yields the protein CASSYVGAKGYEQYF. The rearrangement links TRBV6-6 to TRBJ2-7; D is possibly TRBD1 (6 bases). Germline values: CDR1 MNHNY, CDR2 SVGAGI (reference sequence). The CDR3 is 15 residues long. V gave up 2 bases and J gave up 4 bases, with 15 bases separating them.

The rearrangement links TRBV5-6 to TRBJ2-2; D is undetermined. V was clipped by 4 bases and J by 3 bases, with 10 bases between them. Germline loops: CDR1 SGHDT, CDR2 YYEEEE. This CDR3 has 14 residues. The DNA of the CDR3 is TGTGCCAGCAGCCAGATTGGCCACACCGGGGAGCTGTTTTTT. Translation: CASSQIGHTGELFF.

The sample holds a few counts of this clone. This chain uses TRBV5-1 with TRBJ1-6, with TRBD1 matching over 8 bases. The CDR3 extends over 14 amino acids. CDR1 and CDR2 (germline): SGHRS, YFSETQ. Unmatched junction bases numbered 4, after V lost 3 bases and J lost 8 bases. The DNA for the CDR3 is TGCGCCAGCAGCTCGCTGGACAGGGATTCACCCCTCCACTTT. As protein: CASSSLDRDSPLHF.

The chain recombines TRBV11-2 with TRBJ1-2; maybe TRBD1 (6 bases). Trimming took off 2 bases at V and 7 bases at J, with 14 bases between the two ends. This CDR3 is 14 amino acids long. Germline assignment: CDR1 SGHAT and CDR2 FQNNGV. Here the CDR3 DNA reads TGTGCCAGCAGCTTATTAGCAGGGGCCCCTGGCTACACCTTC. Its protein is CASSLLAGAPGYTF.

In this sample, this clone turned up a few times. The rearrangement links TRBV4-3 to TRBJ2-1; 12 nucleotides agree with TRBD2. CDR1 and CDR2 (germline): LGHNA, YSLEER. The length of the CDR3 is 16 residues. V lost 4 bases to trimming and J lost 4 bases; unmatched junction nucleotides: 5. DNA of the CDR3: TGCGCCAGCAGCCGGCAACTAGCGGGAGGATACAATGAGCAGTTCTTC. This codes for CASSRQLAGGYNEQFF.